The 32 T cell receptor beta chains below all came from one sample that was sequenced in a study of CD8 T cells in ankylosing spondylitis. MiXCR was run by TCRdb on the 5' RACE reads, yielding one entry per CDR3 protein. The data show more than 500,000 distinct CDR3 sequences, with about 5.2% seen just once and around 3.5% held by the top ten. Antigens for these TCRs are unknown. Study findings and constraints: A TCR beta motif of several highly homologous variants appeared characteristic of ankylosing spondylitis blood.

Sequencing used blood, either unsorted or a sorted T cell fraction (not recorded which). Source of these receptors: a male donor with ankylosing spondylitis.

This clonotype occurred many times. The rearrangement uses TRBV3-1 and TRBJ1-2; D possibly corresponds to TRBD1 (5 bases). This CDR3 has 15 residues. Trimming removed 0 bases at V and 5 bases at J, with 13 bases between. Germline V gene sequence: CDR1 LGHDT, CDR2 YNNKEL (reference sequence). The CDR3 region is CASSQEGPGTYGYTF. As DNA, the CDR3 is TGTGCCAGCAGCCAAGAAGGGCCAGGGACTTATGGCTACACCTTC.

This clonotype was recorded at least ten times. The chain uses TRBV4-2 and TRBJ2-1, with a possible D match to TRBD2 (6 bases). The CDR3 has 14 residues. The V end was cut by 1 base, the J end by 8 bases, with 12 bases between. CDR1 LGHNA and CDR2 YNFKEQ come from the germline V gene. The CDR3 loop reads CASSQVRASDEQFF. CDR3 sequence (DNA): TGTGCCAGCAGCCAAGTAAGAGCTAGCGATGAGCAGTTCTTC.

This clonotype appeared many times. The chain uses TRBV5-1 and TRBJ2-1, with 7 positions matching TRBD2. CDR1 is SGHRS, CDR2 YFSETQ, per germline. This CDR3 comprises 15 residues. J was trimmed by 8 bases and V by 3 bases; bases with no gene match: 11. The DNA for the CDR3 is TGCGCCAGCAGCTCATTCGGACTAGTCCTAGATGAGCAGTTCTTC. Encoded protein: CASSSFGLVLDEQFF.

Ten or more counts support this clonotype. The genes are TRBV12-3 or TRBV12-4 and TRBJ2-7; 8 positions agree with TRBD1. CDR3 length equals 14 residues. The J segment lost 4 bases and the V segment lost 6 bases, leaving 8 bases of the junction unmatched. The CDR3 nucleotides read TGTGCCAGCAGACGAGGACAGGGAGAATACGAGCAGTACTTC. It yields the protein CASRRGQGEYEQYF.

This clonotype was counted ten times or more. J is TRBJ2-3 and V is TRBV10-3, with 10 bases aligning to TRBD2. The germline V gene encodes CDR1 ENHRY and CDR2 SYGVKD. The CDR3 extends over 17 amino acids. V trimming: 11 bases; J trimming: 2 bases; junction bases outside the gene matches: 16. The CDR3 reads CAVLGSGTSVNTDTQYF. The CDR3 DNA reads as TGTGCCGTCTTAGGCTCCGGGACTAGCGTAAACACAGATACGCAGTATTTT.

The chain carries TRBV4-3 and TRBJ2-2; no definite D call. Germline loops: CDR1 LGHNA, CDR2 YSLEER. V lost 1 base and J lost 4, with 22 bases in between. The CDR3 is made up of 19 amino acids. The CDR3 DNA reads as TGCGCCAGCAGCCAAGTTCGAATTCGTGCAGCCTTAATCACCGGGGAGCTGTTTTTT. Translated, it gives CASSQVRIRAALITGELFF.

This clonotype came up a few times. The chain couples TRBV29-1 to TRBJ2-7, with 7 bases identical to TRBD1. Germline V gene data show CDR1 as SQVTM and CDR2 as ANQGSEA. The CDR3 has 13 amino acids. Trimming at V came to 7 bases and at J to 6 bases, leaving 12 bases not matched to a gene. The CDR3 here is CSASGTELGEQYF. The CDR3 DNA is TGCAGCGCTTCCGGGACAGAGCTGGGCGAGCAGTACTTC.

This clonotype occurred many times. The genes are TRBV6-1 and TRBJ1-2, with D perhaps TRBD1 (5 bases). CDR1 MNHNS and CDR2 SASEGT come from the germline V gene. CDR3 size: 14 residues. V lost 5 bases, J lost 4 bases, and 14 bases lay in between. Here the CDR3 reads CASSPLQTAYGYTF. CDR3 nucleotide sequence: TGTGCCAGCAGTCCCCTTCAGACAGCCTATGGCTACACCTTC.

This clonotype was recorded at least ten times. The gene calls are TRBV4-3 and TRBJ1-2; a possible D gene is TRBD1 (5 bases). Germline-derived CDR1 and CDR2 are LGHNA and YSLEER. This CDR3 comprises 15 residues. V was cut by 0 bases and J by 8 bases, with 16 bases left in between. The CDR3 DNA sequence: TGCGCCAGCAGCCAAGAGCCGACAGCCTATGGCGGCTACACCTTC. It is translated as CASSQEPTAYGGYTF.

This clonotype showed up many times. CDR3 nucleotides: TGCAGTGCCCGACTAGCGGACGGGGGCACAGATACGCAGTATTTT. It encodes CSARLADGGTDTQYF. V is TRBV20-1 and J is TRBJ2-3; TRBD2 aligns across 9 bases. Losses at the gene ends were 6 bases for V and 1 base for J; bases not matched to a gene: 8. Germline V gene data show CDR1 as DFQATT and CDR2 as SNEGSKA (reference sequence). This CDR3 spans 15 amino acids.

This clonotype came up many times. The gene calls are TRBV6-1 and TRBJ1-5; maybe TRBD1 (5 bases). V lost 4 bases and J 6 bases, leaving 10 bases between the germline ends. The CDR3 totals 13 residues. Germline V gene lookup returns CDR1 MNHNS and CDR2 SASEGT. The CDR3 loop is CASSGGAGQPQHF. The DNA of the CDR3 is TGTGCCAGCAGTGGTGGGGCGGGTCAGCCCCAGCATTTT.

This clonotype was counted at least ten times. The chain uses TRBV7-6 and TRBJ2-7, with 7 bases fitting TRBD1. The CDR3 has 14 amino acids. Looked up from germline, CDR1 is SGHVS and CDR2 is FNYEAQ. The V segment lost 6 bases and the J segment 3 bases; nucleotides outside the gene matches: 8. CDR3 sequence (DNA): TGTGCCAGCAGTGACACTCACAGGGGCTACGAGCAGTACTTC. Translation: CASSDTHRGYEQYF.

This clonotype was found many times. Here the CDR3 reads CAIRAGLSTDTQYF. The CDR3, as DNA: TGTGCCATCCGAGCGGGACTAAGCACAGATACGCAGTATTTT. V and J are TRBV28 and TRBJ2-3; 7 bases line up with TRBD2. CDR1 is MDHEN and CDR2 is SYDVKM in the germline V gene. After removal of 10 bases from V and 0 bases from J, the junction contained 7 bases not matched to a gene. This CDR3 comprises 14 residues.

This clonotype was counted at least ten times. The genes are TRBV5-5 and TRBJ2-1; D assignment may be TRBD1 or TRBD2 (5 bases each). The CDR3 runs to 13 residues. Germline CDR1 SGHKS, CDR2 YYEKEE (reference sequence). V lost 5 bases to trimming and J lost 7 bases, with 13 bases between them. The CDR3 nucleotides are TGTGCCAGCAGATGGGACCCATTTAATGAGCAGTTCTTC. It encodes CASRWDPFNEQFF.

The DNA of the CDR3 is TGTGCCAGCAGGCCCGGGTCAGGGGGGCACACCGGGGAGCTGTTTTTT. Translating gives CASRPGSGGHTGELFF. The chain uses TRBV2 and TRBJ2-2; possibly TRBD1 for D (7 bases). V lost 6 bases, J lost 3 bases, and 17 bases lay in between. The CDR3 sequence is 16 residues long. Germline CDR1 and CDR2: SNHLY and FYNNEI.

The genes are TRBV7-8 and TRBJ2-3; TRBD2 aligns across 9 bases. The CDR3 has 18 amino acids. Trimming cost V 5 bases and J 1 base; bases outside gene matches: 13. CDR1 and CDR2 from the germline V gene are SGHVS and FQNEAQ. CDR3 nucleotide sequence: TGTGCCAGCAGCCACCCGAAACCTTGGACTAGCGGCACAGATACGCAGTATTTT. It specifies CASSHPKPWTSGTDTQYF.

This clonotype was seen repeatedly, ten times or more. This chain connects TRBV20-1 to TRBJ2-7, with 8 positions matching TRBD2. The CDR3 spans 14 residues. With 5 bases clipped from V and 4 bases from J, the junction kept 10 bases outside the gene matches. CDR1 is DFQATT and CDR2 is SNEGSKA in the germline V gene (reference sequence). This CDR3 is CSALSGTRGYEQYF. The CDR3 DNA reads TGCAGTGCTCTTAGCGGGACCCGAGGGTACGAGCAGTACTTC.

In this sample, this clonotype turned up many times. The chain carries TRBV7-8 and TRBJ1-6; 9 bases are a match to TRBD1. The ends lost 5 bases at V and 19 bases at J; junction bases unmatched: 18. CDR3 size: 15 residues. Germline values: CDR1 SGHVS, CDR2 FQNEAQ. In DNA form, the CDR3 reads TGTGCCAGCAGCCCACAGGGCTCCCGGACAGGGGTACTACACTTT. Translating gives CASSPQGSRTGVLHF.

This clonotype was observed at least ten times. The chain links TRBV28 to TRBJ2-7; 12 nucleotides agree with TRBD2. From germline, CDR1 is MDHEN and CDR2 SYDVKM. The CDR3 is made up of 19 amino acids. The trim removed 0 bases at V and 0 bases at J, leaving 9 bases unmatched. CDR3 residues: CASSLWRLAGDLSSYEQYF. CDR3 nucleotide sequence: TGTGCCAGCAGTTTATGGAGACTAGCGGGGGATCTTAGCTCCTACGAGCAGTACTTC.

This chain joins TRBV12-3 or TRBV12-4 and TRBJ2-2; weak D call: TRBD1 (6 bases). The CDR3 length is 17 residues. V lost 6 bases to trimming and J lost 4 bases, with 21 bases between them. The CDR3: CASSHGRDIRSTGELFF. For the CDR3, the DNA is TGTGCCAGCAGCCATGGCCGGGACATTCGCTCCACCGGGGAGCTGTTTTTT.

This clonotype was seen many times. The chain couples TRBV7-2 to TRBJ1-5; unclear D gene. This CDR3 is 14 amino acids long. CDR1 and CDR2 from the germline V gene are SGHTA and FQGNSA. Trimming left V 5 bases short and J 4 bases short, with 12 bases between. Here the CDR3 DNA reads TGTGCCAGCAGCCCCGGGCCTTATAATCAGCCCCAGCATTTT. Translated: CASSPGPYNQPQHF.

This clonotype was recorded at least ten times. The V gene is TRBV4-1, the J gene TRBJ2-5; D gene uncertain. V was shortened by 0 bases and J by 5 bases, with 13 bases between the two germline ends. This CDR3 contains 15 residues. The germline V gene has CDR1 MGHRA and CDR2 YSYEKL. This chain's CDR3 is CASSQDQVRTETQYF. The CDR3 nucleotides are TGCGCCAGCAGCCAAGATCAGGTTAGGACGGAGACCCAGTACTTC.

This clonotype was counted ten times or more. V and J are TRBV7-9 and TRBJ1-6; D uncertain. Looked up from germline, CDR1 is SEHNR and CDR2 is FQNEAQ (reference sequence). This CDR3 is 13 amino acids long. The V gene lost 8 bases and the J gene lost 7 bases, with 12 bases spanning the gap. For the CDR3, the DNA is TGTGCCAGCGCTTCGGATCTGAATTCACCCCTCCACTTT. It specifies CASASDLNSPLHF.

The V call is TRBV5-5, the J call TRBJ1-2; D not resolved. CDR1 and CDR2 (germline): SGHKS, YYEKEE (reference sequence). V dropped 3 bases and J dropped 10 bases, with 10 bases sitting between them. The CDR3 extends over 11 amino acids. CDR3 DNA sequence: TGTGCCAGCAGCTCGCGCAGGAACTACACCTTC. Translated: CASSSRRNYTF.

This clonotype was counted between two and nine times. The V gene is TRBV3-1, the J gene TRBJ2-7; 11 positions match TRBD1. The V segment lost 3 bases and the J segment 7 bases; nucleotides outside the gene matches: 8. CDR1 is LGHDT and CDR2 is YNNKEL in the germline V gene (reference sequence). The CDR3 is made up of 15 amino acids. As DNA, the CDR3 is TGTGCCAGCAGCCATCCCGGACAGGGGGCGTGGGAGCAGTACTTC. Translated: CASSHPGQGAWEQYF.

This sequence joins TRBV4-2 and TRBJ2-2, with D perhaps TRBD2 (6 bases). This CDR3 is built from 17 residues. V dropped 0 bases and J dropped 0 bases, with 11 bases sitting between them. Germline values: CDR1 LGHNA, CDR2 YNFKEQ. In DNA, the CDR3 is TGTGCCAGCAGCCAAGATTCTCAGCGGGCGAACACCGGGGAGCTGTTTTTT. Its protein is CASSQDSQRANTGELFF.

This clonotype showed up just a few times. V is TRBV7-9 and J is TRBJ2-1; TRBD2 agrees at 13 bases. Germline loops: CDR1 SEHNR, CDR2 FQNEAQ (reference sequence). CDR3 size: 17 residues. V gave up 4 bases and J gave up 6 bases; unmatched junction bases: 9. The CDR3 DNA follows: TGTGCCAGCAGCTCCAGAGGGACTAGCGGGATTCGCAATGAGCAGTTCTTC. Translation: CASSSRGTSGIRNEQFF. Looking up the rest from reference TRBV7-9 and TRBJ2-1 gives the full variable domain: DTGVSQNPRHKITKRGQNVTFRCDPISEHNRLYWYRQTLGQGPEFLTYFQNEAQLEKSRLLSDRFSAERPKGSFSTLEIQRTEQGDSAMYLCASSSRGTSGIRNEQFFGPGTRLTVL.

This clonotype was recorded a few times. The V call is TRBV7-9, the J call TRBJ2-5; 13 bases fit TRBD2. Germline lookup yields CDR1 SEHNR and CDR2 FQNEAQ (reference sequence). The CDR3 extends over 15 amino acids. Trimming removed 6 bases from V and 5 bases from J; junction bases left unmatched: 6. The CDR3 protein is CASSLTSGRAETQYF. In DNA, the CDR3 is TGTGCCAGCAGTCTCACTAGCGGGAGGGCTGAGACCCAGTACTTC.

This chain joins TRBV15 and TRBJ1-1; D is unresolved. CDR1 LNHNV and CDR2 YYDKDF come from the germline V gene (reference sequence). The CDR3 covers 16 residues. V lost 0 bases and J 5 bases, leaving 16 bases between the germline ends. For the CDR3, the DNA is TGTGCCACCAGCAGAGATTACGTGGGCTCTGGGACTGAAGCTTTCTTT. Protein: CATSRDYVGSGTEAFF.

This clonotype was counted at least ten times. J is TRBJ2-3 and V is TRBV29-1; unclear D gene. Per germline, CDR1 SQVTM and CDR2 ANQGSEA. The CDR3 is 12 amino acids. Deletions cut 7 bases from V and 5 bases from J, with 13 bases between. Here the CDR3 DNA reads TGCAGCGCCGCCCCAGGCGGAGATACGCAGTATTTT. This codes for CSAAPGGDTQYF.

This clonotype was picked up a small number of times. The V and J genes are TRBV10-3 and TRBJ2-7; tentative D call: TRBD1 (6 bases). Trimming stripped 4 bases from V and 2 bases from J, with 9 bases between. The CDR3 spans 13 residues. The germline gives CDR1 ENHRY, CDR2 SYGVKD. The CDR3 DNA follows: TGTGCCATCAGTGGTCAGGGGACCTACGAGCAGTACTTC. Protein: CAISGQGTYEQYF.

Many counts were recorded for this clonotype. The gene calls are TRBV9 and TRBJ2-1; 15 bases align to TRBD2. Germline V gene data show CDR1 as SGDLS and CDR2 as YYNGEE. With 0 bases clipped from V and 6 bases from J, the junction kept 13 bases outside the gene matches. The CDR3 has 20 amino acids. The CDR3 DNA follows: TGTGCCAGCAGCGTAGTCGGACTAGCGGGAGGGCCTTTCTCCCTCAATGAGCAGTTCTTC. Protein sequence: CASSVVGLAGGPFSLNEQFF.